The TCR beta chain described here comes from a study of T cell changes during pregnancy in multiple sclerosis. TCRdb's table, derived via immunoSEQ multiplex PCR, lists solely in-frame clones and lacks some. This repertoire shows tens of thousands of clones, 75% to 95% found once; its top ten account for approximately 0.45%. V was clipped by 0 bases and J by 7 bases; unmatched bases: 8. The germline V gene encodes CDR1 SGHRS and CDR2 YFSETQ. The CDR3 runs to 16 residues. The receptor was isolated from a female donor with multiple sclerosis, enrolled in a pregnancy study. The J gene is TRBJ2-1, the V gene TRBV5-1, with 9 bases matching TRBD2. This specimen was CD4+ T cells from peripheral blood mononuclear cells, taken in the second trimester of pregnancy. CDR3 sequence reads: CASSLARLADGNEQFF. The DNA of the CDR3 is TGCGCCAGCAGCTTGGCTAGACTAGCGGACGGGAATGAGCAGTTCTTC.